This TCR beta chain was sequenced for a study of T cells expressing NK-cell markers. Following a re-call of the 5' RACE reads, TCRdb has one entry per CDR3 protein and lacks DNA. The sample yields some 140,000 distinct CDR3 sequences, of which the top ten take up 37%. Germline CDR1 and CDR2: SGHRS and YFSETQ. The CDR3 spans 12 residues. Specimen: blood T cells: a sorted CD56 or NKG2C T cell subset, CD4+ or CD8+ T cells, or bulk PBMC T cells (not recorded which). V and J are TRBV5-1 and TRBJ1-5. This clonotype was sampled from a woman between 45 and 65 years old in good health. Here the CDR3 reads CASSLDGFPQHF.